The following is a TCR beta chain sequence with its context. What it binds is unknown. The V segment lost 5 bases and the J segment 5 bases; nucleotides outside the gene matches: 2. This CDR3 has 13 residues. Germline V gene lookup returns CDR1 SQVTM and CDR2 ANQGSEA. This entry belongs to a study of T-cell memory formation after mild COVID-19. TCRdb re-derived calls from the 5' RACE reads in MiXCR, one entry per CDR3 protein. Among about 440,000 distinct CDR3 sequences listed, 15% to 20% were seen once. Study findings and constraints: Some clones that responded turned up in pre-infection memory, which suggests that cross-reactive memory joined in.

The sequencing sample was made of PBMCs or a T cell subset sorted from them (not recorded which). This sequence originates from an adult woman who had mild COVID-19 (a few samples of this study predate the infection). Cell type and time point are not known. This rearrangement joins TRBV29-1 to TRBJ2-1; 11 bases agree with TRBD2. The CDR3 protein is CSVTSGRNNEQFF. CDR3 bases: TGCAGCGTTACTAGCGGGAGAAACAATGAGCAGTTCTTC.